This note documents a single T cell receptor beta chain sequence. Antigen specificity is unknown. The data are from a study of T cell responses to AZD1222 COVID-19 vaccine. Study findings and constraints: The study found vaccine-associated CD4 TCRs spanning spike, dominant at 160-218 and 743-854. Breadth and depth of Spike-specific TCRs rose after two AZD1222 doses. Clonal diversity was possibly underestimated, and white British individuals and females predominated among donors. All repertoire sampling was performed exclusively after the peak T cell response.

TCRdb's copy holds only in-frame clones and misses some; the assay was immunoSEQ multiplex PCR. The repertoire holds about 120,000 clones, with roughly 87% as singletons. The CDR3 contains 14 residues. Germline CDR1 is MNHEY and CDR2 is SVGAGI. Trimming took 4 bases from V and 7 from J, leaving 13 bases between them. The sequencing here drew on peripheral blood, taken on day 0 of AZD1222 vaccination. This TCR came from an adult in good health. The chain joins TRBV6-5 to TRBJ1-4; D not certain. The CDR3 sequence is CASSFLLTGEKLFF. CDR3 in DNA: TGTGCCAGCAGTTTTCTTCTCACGGGTGAAAAACTGTTTTTT.